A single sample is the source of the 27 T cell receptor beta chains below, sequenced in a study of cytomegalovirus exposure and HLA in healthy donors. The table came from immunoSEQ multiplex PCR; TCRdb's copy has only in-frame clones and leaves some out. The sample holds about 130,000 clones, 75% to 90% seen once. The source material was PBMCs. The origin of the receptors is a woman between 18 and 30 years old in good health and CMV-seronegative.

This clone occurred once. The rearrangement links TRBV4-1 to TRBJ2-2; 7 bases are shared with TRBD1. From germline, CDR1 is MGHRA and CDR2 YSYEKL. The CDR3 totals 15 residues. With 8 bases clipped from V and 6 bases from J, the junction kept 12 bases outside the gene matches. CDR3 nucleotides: TGCGCCAGCCGAGGACAGGTTATGTTTTCCGGGGAGCTGTTTTTT. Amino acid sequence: CASRGQVMFSGELFF.

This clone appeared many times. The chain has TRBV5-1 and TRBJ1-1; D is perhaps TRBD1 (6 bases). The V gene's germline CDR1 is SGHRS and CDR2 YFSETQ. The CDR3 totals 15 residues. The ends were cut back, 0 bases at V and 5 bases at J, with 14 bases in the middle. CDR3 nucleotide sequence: TGCGCCAGCAGCTTGGTAGTACAGGGATCAACTGAAGCTTTCTTT. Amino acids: CASSLVVQGSTEAFF.

CDR3 in DNA: TGCGCCAGCAGCCAAGCCTACGGCGGGGGCAGCTACGAGCAGTACTTC. Amino acid sequence: CASSQAYGGGSYEQYF. V and J are TRBV5-1 and TRBJ2-7, with D possibly matching TRBD2 (7 bases). The ends were cut back, 4 bases at V and 3 bases at J, with 20 bases in the middle. The CDR3 runs to 16 residues. The germline V gene has CDR1 SGHRS and CDR2 YFSETQ.

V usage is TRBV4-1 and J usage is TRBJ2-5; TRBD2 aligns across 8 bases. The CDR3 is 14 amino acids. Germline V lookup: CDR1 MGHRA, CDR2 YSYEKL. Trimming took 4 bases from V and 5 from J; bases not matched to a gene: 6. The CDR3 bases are TGCGCCAGCAGCCGCGGGGGGACTGGGGAGACCCAGTACTTC. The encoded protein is CASSRGGTGETQYF.

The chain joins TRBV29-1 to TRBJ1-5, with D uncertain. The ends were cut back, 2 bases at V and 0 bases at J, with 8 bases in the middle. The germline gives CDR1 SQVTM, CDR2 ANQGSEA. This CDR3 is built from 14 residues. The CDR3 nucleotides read TGCAGCGTTGAAAAGCAATATAGCAATCAGCCCCAGCATTTT. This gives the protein CSVEKQYSNQPQHF.

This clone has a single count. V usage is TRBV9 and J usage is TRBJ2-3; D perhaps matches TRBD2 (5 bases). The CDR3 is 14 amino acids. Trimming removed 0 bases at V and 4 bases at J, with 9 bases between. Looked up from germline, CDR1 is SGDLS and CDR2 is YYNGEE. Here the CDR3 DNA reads TGTGCCAGCAGCGTAGATCAGAGGGCAGATACGCAGTATTTT. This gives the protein CASSVDQRADTQYF.

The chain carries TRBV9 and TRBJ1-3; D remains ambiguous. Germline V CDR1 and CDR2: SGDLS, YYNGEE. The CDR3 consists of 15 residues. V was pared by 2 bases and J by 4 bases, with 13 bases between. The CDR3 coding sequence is TGTGCCAGCAGCGTGGAAGGAGCCGGGGGAAACACCATATATTTT. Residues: CASSVEGAGGNTIYF.

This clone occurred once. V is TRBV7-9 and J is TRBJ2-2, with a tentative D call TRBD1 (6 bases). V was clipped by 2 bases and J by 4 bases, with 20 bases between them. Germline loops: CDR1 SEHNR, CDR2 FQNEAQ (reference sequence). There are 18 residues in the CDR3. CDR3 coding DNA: TGTGCCAGCAGCTTATTAGGGGGTCGGCGTTCGGGCACCGGGGAGCTGTTTTTT. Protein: CASSLLGGRRSGTGELFF.

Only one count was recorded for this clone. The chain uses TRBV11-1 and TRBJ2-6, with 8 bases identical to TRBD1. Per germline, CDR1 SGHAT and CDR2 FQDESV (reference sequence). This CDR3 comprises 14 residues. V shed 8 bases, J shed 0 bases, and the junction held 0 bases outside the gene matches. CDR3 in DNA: TGTGCCAGCGGACAGGGCTCTGGGGCCAACGTCCTGACTTTC. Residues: CASGQGSGANVLTF. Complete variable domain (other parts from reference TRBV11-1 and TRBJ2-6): EAEVAQSPRYKITEKSQAVAFWCDPISGHATLYWYRQILGQGPELLVQFQDESVVDDSQLPKDRFSAERLKGVDSTLKIQPAELGDSAMYLCASGQGSGANVLTFGAGSRLTVL.

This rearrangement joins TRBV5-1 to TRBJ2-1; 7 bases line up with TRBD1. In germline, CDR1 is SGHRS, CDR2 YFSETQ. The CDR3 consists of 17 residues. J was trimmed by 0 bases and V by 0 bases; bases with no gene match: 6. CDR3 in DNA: TGCGCCAGCAGCTTGGCCGAACAGGGGAGCTCCTACAATGAGCAGTTCTTC. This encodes CASSLAEQGSSYNEQFF.

The CDR3 spells CATSRALGVNTEAFF. The CDR3, as DNA: TGTGCCACCAGCAGAGCGTTAGGGGTGAACACTGAAGCTTTCTTT. The chain employs TRBV15 and TRBJ1-1; possibly TRBD1 for D (5 bases). Looked up from germline, CDR1 is LNHNV and CDR2 is YYDKDF (reference sequence). This CDR3 spans 15 amino acids. Trimming left V 1 base short and J 0 bases short, with 9 bases between.

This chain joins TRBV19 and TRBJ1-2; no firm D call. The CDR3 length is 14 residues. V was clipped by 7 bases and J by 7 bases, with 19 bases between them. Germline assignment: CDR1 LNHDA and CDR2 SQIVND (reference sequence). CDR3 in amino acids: CASIGVYGLRGYTF. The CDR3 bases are TGTGCCAGTATCGGTGTTTACGGTCTTCGTGGCTACACCTTC.

The CDR3 region is CASSSSGLAGETQYF. The CDR3 bases are TGTGCCAGCAGCTCCTCGGGACTAGCGGGGGAGACCCAGTACTTC. The J gene is TRBJ2-5, the V gene TRBV13; TRBD2 matches at 13 bases. The germline gives CDR1 PRHDT, CDR2 FYEKMQ (reference sequence). V lost 4 bases and J lost 5; bases outside the gene matches: 4. The CDR3 totals 15 residues.

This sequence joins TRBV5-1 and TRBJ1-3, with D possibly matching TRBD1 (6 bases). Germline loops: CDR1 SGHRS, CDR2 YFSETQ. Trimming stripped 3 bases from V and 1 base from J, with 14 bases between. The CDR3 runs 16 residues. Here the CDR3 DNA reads TGCGCCAGCAGCTCCCGAACAGGGTTGTCTGGAAACACCATATATTTT. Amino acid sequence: CASSSRTGLSGNTIYF. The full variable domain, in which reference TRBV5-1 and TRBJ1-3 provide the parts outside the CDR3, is KAGVTQTPRYLIKTRGQQVTLSCSPISGHRSVSWYQQTPGQGLQFLFEYFSETQRNKGNFPGRFSGRQFSNSRSEMNVSTLELGDSALYLCASSSRTGLSGNTIYFGEGSWLTVV.

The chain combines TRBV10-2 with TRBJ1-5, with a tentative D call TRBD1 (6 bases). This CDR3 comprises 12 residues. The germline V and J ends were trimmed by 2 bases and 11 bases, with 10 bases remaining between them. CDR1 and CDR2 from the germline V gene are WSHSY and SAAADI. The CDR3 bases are TGCGCCAGCAGTGAGCAGGCAGGGGCCCAGCATTTT. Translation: CASSEQAGAQHF.

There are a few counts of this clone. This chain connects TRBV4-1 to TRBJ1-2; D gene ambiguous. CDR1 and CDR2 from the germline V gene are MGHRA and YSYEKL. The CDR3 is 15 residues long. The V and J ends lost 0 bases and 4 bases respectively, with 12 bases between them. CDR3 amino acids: CASSQESKQLYGYTF. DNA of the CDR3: TGCGCCAGCAGCCAAGAGTCGAAACAGCTCTATGGCTACACCTTC.

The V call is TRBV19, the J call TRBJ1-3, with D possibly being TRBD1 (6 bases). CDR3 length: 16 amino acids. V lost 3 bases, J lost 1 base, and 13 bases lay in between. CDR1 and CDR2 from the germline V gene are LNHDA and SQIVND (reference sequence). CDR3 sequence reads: CASSIFPTGSGNTIYF. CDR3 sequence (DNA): TGTGCCAGTAGTATCTTCCCGACAGGATCTGGAAACACCATATATTTT.

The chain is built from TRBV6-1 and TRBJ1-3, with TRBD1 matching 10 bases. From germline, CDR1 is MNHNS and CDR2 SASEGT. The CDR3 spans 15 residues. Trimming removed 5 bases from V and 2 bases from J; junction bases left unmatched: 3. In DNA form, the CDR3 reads TGTGCCAGCAGTAAGGGACAGGGGACTGGAAACACCATATATTTT. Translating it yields CASSKGQGTGNTIYF.

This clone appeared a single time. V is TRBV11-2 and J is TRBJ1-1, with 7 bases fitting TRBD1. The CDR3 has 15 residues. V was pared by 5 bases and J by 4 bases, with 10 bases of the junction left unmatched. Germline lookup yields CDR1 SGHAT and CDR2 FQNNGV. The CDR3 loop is CASSGGQAGSTEAFF. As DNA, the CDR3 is TGTGCCAGCAGCGGAGGACAGGCCGGGAGCACTGAAGCTTTCTTT. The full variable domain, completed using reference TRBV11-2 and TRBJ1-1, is EAGVAQSPRYKIIEKRQSVAFWCNPISGHATLYWYQQILGQGPKLLIQFQNNGVVDDSQLPKDRFSAERLKGVDSTLKIQPAKLEDSAVYLCASSGGQAGSTEAFFGQGTRLTVV.

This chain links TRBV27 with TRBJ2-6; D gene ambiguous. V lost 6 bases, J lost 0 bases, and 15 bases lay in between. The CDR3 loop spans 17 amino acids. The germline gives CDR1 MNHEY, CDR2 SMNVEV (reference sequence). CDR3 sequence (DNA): TGTGCCAGCAGCTGGGTAAATCAGGACTCTGGGGCCAACGTCCTGACTTTC. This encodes CASSWVNQDSGANVLTF.

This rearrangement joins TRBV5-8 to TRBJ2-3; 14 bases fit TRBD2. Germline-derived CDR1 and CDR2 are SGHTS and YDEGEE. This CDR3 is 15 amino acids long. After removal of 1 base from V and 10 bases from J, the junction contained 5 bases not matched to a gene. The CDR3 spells CASSLRGTSGGSQYF. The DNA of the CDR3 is TGTGCCAGCAGCTTGAGGGGGACTAGCGGGGGTTCGCAGTATTTT.

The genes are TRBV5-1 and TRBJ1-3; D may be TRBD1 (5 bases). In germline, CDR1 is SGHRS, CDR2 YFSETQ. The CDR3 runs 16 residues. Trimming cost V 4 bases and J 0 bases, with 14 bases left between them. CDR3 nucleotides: TGCGCCAGCAGCCTTGGGGGGACGCTCTCTGGAAACACCATATATTTT. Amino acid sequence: CASSLGGTLSGNTIYF.

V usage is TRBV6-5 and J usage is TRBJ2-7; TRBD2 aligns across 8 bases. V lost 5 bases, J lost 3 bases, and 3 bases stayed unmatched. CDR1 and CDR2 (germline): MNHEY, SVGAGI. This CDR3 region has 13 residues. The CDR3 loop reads CASSKTSGYEQYF. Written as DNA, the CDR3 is TGTGCCAGCAGTAAAACTAGCGGCTACGAGCAGTACTTC.

CDR3 sequence reads: CASSLELGGLYEKLFF. Here the CDR3 DNA reads TGTGCCAGCAGCTTAGAACTGGGAGGATTGTATGAAAAACTGTTTTTT. The rearrangement links TRBV7-2 to TRBJ1-4; D is unresolved. This CDR3 spans 16 amino acids. Per germline, CDR1 SGHTA and CDR2 FQGNSA. Trimming cost V 1 base and J 6 bases, with 15 bases left between them. The entire variable domain, with the rest obtained from reference TRBV7-2 and TRBJ1-4, is as follows: GAGVSQSPSNKVTEKGKDVELRCDPISGHTALYWYRQSLGQGLEFLIYFQGNSAPDKSGLPSDRFSAERTGGSVSTLTIQRTQQEDSAVYLCASSLELGGLYEKLFFGSGTQLSVL.

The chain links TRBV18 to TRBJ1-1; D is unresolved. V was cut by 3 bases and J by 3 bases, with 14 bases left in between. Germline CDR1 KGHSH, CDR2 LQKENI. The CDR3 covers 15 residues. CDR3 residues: CASSPFRQIDTEAFF. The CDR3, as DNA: TGTGCCAGCTCACCCTTCAGGCAGATAGACACTGAAGCTTTCTTT.

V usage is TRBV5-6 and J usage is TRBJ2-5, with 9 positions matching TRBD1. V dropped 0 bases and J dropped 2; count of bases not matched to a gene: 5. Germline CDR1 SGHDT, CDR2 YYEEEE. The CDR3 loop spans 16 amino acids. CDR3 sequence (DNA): TGTGCCAGCAGCTTGGCTGGGACAGGGTGGCAAGAGACCCAGTACTTC. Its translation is CASSLAGTGWQETQYF.

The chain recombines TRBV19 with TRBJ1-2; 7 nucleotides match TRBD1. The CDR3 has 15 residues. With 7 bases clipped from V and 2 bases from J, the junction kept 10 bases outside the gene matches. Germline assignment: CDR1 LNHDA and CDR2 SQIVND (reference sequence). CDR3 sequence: CASIEPSGQNYGYTF. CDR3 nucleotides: TGTGCCAGTATCGAGCCATCGGGACAGAACTATGGCTACACCTTC.